These 23 T cell receptor beta chains were all obtained from the same sample, sequenced in a study of circulating CD8 cells and anti-PD-1 response in melanoma. Sorting of live CD3+CD8+TCRalphabeta+ cells by PD-1 and/or TIGIT gave four subsets. The QIAseq Immune Repertoire TCR panel built the libraries from roughly 15 ng of total RNA. TCRdb re-analysed the reads in MiXCR, keeping a single row per CDR3 protein. The table lists 1,500 to 2,500 distinct CDR3 sequences, roughly 6% of them singletons. The source was CD8+ T cells from PBMCs, collected at baseline or after one month of anti-PD-1 therapy (not recorded which). These receptors were collected from a human donor with melanoma.

This clonotype is labeled as medium-sized. This chain links TRBV28 with TRBJ2-5; no firm D call. V gave up 2 bases and J gave up 2 bases, with 6 bases separating them. Germline loops: CDR1 MDHEN, CDR2 SYDVKM. CDR3 length: 13 amino acids. The DNA for the CDR3 is TGTGCCAGCAGTTTAATTCTACAAGAGACCCAGTACTTC. This translates into CASSLILQETQYF. Complete variable domain (other parts from reference TRBV28 and TRBJ2-5): DVKVTQSSRYLVKRTGEKVFLECVQDMDHENMFWYRQDPGLGLRLIYFSYDVKMKEKGDIPEGYSVSREKKERFSLILESASTNQTSMYLCASSLILQETQYFGPGTRLLVL.

The chain combines TRBV13 with TRBJ2-3, with 8 bases aligning to TRBD2. This CDR3 is built from 15 residues. CDR1 is PRHDT and CDR2 is FYEKMQ in the germline V gene (reference sequence). With 4 bases clipped from V and 3 bases from J, the junction kept 6 bases outside the gene matches. The CDR3, as DNA: TGTGCCAGCAGCTCCCGGACTAGCCATACAGATACGCAGTATTTT. It translates to CASSSRTSHTDTQYF.

The V call is TRBV5-6, the J call TRBJ1-2; the match to TRBD1 covers 9 bases. The CDR3 is made up of 15 amino acids. Germline values: CDR1 SGHDT, CDR2 YYEEEE. The V segment lost 3 bases and the J segment 4 bases; nucleotides outside the gene matches: 7. The CDR3 region has the DNA TGTGCCAGCAGCTCATGGACAGGGGCAGGCTATGGCTACACCTTC. This sequence encodes CASSSWTGAGYGYTF.

By share, this clonotype ranks as medium-sized. The J gene is TRBJ1-4, the V gene TRBV19; D is uncertain. The V and J ends lost 7 bases and 4 bases respectively, with 10 bases between them. The V gene's germline CDR1 is LNHDA and CDR2 SQIVND (reference sequence). The CDR3 covers 13 residues. The CDR3 region has the DNA TGTGCCAGTACCCCGGACCTTAATGAAAAACTGTTTTTT. Amino acids: CASTPDLNEKLFF.

By proportion, this clonotype is medium-sized (0.01 to 0.1%). V gene TRBV19 combines with J gene TRBJ2-3, with 7 bases that match TRBD2. Trimming cost V 11 bases and J 2 bases; bases outside gene matches: 1. Germline assignment: CDR1 LNHDA and CDR2 SQIVND (reference sequence). This CDR3 is 11 amino acids long. CDR3 nucleotides: TGTGCCGCGGGGGTCACAGATACGCAGTATTTT. Amino acid sequence: CAAGVTDTQYF.

This clonotype is medium-sized within its sample. The rearrangement uses TRBV5-4 and TRBJ1-1; 7 bases line up with TRBD1. V gave up 1 base and J gave up 1 base; unmatched junction bases: 4. Germline lookup yields CDR1 SGHNT and CDR2 YYREEE (reference sequence). The CDR3 has 15 amino acids. The CDR3 protein is CASSLLRDRNTEAFF. The CDR3 nucleotides are TGTGCCAGCAGCTTGCTCCGGGACAGGAACACTGAAGCTTTCTTT.

By sample share, this clonotype is medium-sized (0.01 to 0.1%). This chain links TRBV2 with TRBJ2-2; no definite D call. With 3 bases removed from V and 3 bases from J, the gap between germline ends came to 8 bases. The CDR3 sequence is 14 residues long. The germline V gene encodes CDR1 SNHLY and CDR2 FYNNEI. CDR3 sequence: CASSDSRYTGELFF. In DNA form, the CDR3 reads TGTGCCAGCAGTGACTCTCGATACACCGGGGAGCTGTTTTTT. Full variable domain (remainder filled in from reference TRBV2 and TRBJ2-2): EPEVTQTPSHQVTQMGQEVILRCVPISNHLYFYWYRQILGQKVEFLVSFYNNEISEKSEIFDDQFSVERPDGSNFTLKIRSTKLEDSAMYFCASSDSRYTGELFFGEGSRLTVL.

The chain links TRBV11-3 to TRBJ2-3, with 9 bases identical to TRBD2. The CDR3 consists of 16 residues. Germline lookup yields CDR1 SGHNT and CDR2 YENEEA. The junction had 5 bases not matched to a gene; V was cut back by 4 bases and J by 0 bases. CDR3 coding DNA: TGTGCCAGCAGCTCCGCAAGCGGGGGGAGCACAGATACGCAGTATTTT. Protein product: CASSSASGGSTDTQYF.

This clonotype has only a few counts. The rearrangement links TRBV5-1 to TRBJ1-2; D is unresolved. CDR1 and CDR2 (germline): SGHRS, YFSETQ. This CDR3 spans 15 amino acids. V lost 4 bases and J lost 4, with 17 bases in between. The CDR3 sequence: CASSPTRERGYGYTF. The CDR3 DNA is TGCGCCAGCAGCCCCACGCGGGAGCGGGGCTATGGCTACACCTTC.

By share of the sample, this clonotype is medium-sized (0.01 to 0.1%). J is TRBJ2-7 and V is TRBV28; maybe TRBD2 (6 bases). V was cut by 4 bases and J by 6 bases, with 19 bases left in between. CDR3 length equals 15 residues. Germline assignment: CDR1 MDHEN and CDR2 SYDVKM. CDR3 residues: CASSSPGERASEQYF. The CDR3 DNA reads TGTGCCAGCAGTTCGCCGGGAGAAAGGGCGAGCGAGCAGTACTTC.

The V and J genes are TRBV19 and TRBJ2-3; 7 positions agree with TRBD1. CDR1 LNHDA and CDR2 SQIVND come from the germline V gene (reference sequence). This CDR3 is built from 16 residues. V dropped 6 bases and J dropped 2; count of bases not matched to a gene: 11. The CDR3 sequence: CASRPPDRAPTDTQYF. The CDR3, as DNA: TGTGCCAGTAGGCCACCCGACAGGGCCCCCACAGATACGCAGTATTTT.

This clonotype is deemed medium-sized (0.01 to 0.1%). The rearrangement joins TRBV7-2 to TRBJ2-5; D unclear. This CDR3 comprises 13 residues. Germline V gene lookup returns CDR1 SGHTA and CDR2 FQGNSA. The V gene lost 7 bases and the J gene lost 4 bases, with 13 bases spanning the gap. CDR3 sequence (DNA): TGTGCCAGCAACCTGGGGATGGCAGAGACCCAGTACTTC. Residues: CASNLGMAETQYF.

By proportion, this clonotype is medium-sized. V usage is TRBV25-1 and J usage is TRBJ2-7; possibly TRBD1 for D (5 bases). This CDR3 has 11 residues. The germline V gene encodes CDR1 MGHDK and CDR2 SYGVNS. V shed 8 bases and J shed 3 bases, with 8 bases lying between them. The CDR3 spells CASGHSYEQYF. CDR3 DNA sequence: TGTGCCAGCGGACACAGCTACGAGCAGTACTTC.

This clonotype is categorized as medium-sized. The CDR3 region has the DNA TGTGCCAGCTCCTTCTTTGACGAGCAGTACTTC. This translates into CASSFFDEQYF. V usage is TRBV27 and J usage is TRBJ2-7; D unresolved. The V gene lost 8 bases and the J gene lost 5 bases, with 10 bases spanning the gap. This CDR3 is 11 amino acids long. CDR1 is MNHEY, CDR2 SMNVEV, per germline (reference sequence).

This clonotype has just a few counts. The chain links TRBV19 to TRBJ1-2; D may be TRBD1 (6 bases). Germline lookup yields CDR1 LNHDA and CDR2 SQIVND (reference sequence). The CDR3 is 12 amino acids. V lost 4 bases and J 7 bases, leaving 10 bases between the germline ends. The CDR3 sequence: CASSTGAAGYTF. The CDR3 coding sequence is TGTGCCAGTAGTACAGGGGCGGCTGGCTACACCTTC.

Within the sample, this clonotype is medium-sized. J is TRBJ2-3 and V is TRBV2; D may be TRBD1 (6 bases). From germline, CDR1 is SNHLY and CDR2 FYNNEI. CDR3 length: 19 residues. V lost 2 bases to trimming and J lost 2 bases, with 23 bases between them. This CDR3 reads CASSESGTPTGADTDTQYF. The CDR3 bases are TGTGCCAGCAGTGAAAGTGGGACACCTACTGGTGCGGACACAGATACGCAGTATTTT. The full variable domain, rest sourced from reference TRBV2 and TRBJ2-3, is EPEVTQTPSHQVTQMGQEVILRCVPISNHLYFYWYRQILGQKVEFLVSFYNNEISEKSEIFDDQFSVERPDGSNFTLKIRSTKLEDSAMYFCASSESGTPTGADTDTQYFGPGTRLTVL.

This clonotype has more than one count but fewer than ten. The genes are TRBV6-5 and TRBJ2-2, with a tentative D call TRBD1 (6 bases). The V gene's germline CDR1 is MNHEY and CDR2 SVGAGI. This CDR3 is built from 16 residues. Deletions cut 5 bases from V and 7 bases from J, with 20 bases between. The CDR3 loop reads CASSRTGTRGFGELFF. DNA for the CDR3: TGTGCCAGCAGTCGTACCGGGACCAGGGGTTTCGGGGAGCTGTTTTTT.

By frequency in the sample, this clonotype is medium-sized. The chain carries TRBV27 and TRBJ2-3; D uncertain. V gave up 3 bases and J gave up 2 bases, with 6 bases separating them. The CDR3 runs to 13 residues. Per germline, CDR1 MNHEY and CDR2 SMNVEV (reference sequence). CDR3 nucleotide sequence: TGTGCCAGCAGTTTCCCGAACACAGATACGCAGTATTTT. Protein product: CASSFPNTDTQYF.

The chain recombines TRBV10-3 with TRBJ1-1, with 7 nucleotides matching TRBD1. The CDR3 spans 12 residues. Looked up from germline, CDR1 is ENHRY and CDR2 is SYGVKD. V shed 6 bases and J 5 bases; nucleotides not matched to a gene: 3. CDR3 in DNA: TGTGCCATCAGCACAGGGGAAACTGAAGCTTTCTTT. This gives the protein CAISTGETEAFF.

Within the sample, this clonotype is medium-sized. J is TRBJ2-3 and V is TRBV27, with D perhaps TRBD1 (6 bases). The germline V gene encodes CDR1 MNHEY and CDR2 SMNVEV (reference sequence). This CDR3 has 14 residues. V shed 4 bases and J shed 4 bases, with 12 bases lying between them. The CDR3 protein is CASSSVGGSDTQYF. As DNA, the CDR3 is TGTGCCAGCAGTTCCGTAGGGGGATCAGATACGCAGTATTTT.

By sample fraction, this clonotype is large. This chain joins TRBV2 and TRBJ1-5; D unclear. CDR1 SNHLY and CDR2 FYNNEI come from the germline V gene. The V and J ends lost 1 base and 5 bases respectively, with 9 bases between them. CDR3 length: 14 residues. The CDR3 region is CASSEGAADQPQHF. The CDR3 DNA sequence: TGTGCCAGCAGTGAAGGGGCAGCTGATCAGCCCCAGCATTTT.

This clonotype counts as large. J is TRBJ2-1 and V is TRBV6-5; 10 nucleotides agree with TRBD1. Germline V gives CDR1 MNHEY, CDR2 SVGAGI. Trimming cost V 2 bases and J 7 bases; bases outside gene matches: 8. CDR3 length equals 16 residues. Here the CDR3 reads CASSYKRQGARNEQFF. The CDR3 nucleotides read TGTGCCAGCAGTTACAAGAGACAGGGGGCGCGGAATGAGCAGTTCTTC.

This clonotype ranks as medium-sized. Relative to the germline gene, one junction end is altered; a read error may explain this. The rearrangement links TRBV24-1 to TRBJ2-1; 13 positions match TRBD2. Per the germline V gene, CDR1 is KGHDR and CDR2 is SFDVKD. The CDR3 has 19 amino acids. CDR3 residues: CATSGLAGDLLHSYNEQFF. Here the CDR3 DNA reads TGTGCCACAAGTGGACTAGCGGGGGACCTTCTCCATTCTTACAATGAGCAGTTCTTC.